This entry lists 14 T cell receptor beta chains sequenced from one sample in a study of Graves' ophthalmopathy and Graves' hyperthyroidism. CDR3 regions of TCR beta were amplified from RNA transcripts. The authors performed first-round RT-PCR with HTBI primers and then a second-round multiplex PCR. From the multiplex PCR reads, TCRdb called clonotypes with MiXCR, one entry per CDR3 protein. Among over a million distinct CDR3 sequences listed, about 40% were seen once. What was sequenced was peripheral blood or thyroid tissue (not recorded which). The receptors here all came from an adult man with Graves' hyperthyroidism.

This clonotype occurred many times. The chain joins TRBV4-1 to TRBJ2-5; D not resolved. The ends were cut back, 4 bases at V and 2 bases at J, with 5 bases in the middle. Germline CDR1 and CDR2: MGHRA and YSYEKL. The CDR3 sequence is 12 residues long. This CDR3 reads CASSRHQETQYF. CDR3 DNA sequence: TGCGCCAGCAGCCGCCATCAAGAGACCCAGTACTTC.

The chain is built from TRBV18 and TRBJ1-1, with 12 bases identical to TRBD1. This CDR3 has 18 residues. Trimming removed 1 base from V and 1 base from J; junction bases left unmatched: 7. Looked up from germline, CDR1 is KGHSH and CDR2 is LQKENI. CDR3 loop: CASSPLLMGQGANTEAFF. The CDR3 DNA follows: TGTGCCAGCTCACCACTTCTTATGGGACAGGGGGCGAACACTGAAGCTTTCTTT.

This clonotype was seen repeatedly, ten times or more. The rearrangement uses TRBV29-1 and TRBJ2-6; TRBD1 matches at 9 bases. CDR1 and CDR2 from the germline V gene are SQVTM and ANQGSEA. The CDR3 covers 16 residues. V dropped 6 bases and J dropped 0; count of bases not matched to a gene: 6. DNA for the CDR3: TGCAGCGTGCGGGGACAGGGAAACTCTGGGGCCAACGTCCTGACTTTC. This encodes CSVRGQGNSGANVLTF.

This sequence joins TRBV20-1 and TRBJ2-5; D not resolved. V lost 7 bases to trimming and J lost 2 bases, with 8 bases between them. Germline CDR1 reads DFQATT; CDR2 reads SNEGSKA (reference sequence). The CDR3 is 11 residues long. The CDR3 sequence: CSGDRQETQYF. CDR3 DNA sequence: TGCAGTGGAGATCGTCAAGAGACCCAGTACTTC.

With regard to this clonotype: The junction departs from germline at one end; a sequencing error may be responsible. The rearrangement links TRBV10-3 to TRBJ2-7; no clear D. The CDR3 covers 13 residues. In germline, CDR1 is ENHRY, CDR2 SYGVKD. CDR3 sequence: CASSDPRTYEQYF. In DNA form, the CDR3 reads TGTGCCAGCAGTGACCCTAGAACGTACGAGCAGTACTTC.

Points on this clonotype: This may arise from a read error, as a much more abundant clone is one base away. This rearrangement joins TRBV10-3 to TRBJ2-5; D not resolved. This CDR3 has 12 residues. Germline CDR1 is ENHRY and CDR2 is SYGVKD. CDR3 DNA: TGTGCCATCAGTGAACGGCAAGAGGCCCAGTACTTC. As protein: CAISERQEAQYF.

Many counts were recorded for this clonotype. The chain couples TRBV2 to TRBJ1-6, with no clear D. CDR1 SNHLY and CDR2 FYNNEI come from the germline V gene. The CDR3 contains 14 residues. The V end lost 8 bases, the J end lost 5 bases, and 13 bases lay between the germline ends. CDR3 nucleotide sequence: TGTGCCAGCCGACTCTTCACCCATAATTCACCCCTCCACTTT. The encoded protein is CASRLFTHNSPLHF.

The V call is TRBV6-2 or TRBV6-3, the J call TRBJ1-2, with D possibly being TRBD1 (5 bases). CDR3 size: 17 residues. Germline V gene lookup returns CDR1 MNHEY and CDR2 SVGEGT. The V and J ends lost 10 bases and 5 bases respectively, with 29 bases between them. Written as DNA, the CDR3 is TGTGCCACCCAAGAAGGGACGGCGAACGACCCTTGGTATGGCTACACCTTC. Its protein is CATQEGTANDPWYGYTF.

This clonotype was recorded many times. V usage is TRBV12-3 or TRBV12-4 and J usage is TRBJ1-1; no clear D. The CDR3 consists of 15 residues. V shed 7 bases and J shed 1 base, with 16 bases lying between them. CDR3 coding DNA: TGTGCCAGCACCTTTTTACCTCAGGAGAACACTGAAGCTTTCTTT. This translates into CASTFLPQENTEAFF.

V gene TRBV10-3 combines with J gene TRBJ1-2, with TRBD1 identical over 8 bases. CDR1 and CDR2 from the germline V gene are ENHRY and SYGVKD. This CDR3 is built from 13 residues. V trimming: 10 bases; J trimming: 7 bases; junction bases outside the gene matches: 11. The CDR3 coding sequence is TGTGCCAGCACCCAGGGGGCTTATGGTGGCTACACCTTC. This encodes CASTQGAYGGYTF.

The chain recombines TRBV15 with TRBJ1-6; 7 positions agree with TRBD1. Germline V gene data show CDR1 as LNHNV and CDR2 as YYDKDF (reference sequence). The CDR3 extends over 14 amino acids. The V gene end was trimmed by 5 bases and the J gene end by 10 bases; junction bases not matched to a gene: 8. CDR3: CATSLDRVGSPLHF. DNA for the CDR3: TGTGCCACCAGCTTAGACAGGGTTGGCTCACCCCTCCACTTT.

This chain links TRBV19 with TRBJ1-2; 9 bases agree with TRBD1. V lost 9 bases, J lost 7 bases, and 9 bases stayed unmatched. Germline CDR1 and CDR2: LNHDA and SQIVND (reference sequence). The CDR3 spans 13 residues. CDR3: CASSDRGARGYTF. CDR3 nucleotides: TGTGCCAGCAGTGACAGGGGGGCTCGTGGCTACACCTTC. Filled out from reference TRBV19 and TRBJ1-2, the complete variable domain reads DGGITQSPKYLFRKEGQNVTLSCEQNLNHDAMYWYRQDPGQGLRLIYYSQIVNDFQKGDIAEGYSVSREKKESFPLTVTSAQKNPTAFYLCASSDRGARGYTFGSGTRLTVV.

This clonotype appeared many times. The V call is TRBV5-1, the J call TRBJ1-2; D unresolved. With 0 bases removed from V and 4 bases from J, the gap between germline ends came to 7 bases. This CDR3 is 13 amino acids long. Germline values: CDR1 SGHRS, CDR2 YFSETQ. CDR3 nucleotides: TGCGCCAGCAGCTTGGCCGATGGCTATGGCTACACCTTC. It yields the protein CASSLADGYGYTF.

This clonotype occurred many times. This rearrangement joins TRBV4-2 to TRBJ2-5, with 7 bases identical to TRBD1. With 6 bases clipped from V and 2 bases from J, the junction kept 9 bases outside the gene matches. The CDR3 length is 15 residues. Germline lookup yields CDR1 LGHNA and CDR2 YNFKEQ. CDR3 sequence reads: CASSPGDREQETQYF. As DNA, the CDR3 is TGTGCCAGCAGTCCAGGTGACAGGGAACAAGAGACCCAGTACTTC.